The T cell receptor (beta chain) described here comes from a study of shared clonotypes between healthy human individuals. Whole-study context: Donors had three CD4 naive, three CD4 memory, two CD8 naive and one CD8 memory plate apiece.

The germline V gene encodes CDR1 KGHSH and CDR2 LQKENI. The CDR3 extends over 15 amino acids. V lost 3 bases, J lost 6 bases, and 3 bases stayed unmatched. Overall study findings and caveats: Richness estimates generally favored naive over memory subsets. The study found lower generation probabilities in non-shared clonotypes than in those shared by all four donors.

CD4+ cell separation produced CD45RA+ naive and CD45RA-negative memory subsets. Clones were sequenced by immunoSEQ multiplex PCR, and TCRdb holds only the in-frame ones, with some missing. The profile shows around 2.3 million clones, nearly 97% of them singletons. About this clone: Its antigen is not known.

The TCR comes from a man aged 18 to 29 in good health. This rearrangement joins TRBV18 to TRBJ1-5, with 12 positions matching TRBD1. The sample was naive CD4+ T cells sorted from blood. Subset meaning: CD45RA+ positively selected. The CDR3 region is CASSPGQGAFQPQHF. The CDR3 nucleotides read TGTGCCAGCTCACCGGGACAGGGGGCTTTTCAGCCCCAGCATTTT.